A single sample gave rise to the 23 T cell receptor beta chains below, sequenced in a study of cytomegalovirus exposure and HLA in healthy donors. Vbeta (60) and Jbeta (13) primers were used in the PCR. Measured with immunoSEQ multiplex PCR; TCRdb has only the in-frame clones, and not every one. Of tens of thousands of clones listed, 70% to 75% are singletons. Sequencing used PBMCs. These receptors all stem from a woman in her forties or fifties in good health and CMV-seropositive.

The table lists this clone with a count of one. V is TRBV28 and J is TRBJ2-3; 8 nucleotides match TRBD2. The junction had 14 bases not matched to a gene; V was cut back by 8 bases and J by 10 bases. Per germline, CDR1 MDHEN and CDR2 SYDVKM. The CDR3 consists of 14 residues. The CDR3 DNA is TGTGCCAGCGGGGGACTAGGGGGACCTAGGGCGCAGTATTTT. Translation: CASGGLGGPRAQYF.

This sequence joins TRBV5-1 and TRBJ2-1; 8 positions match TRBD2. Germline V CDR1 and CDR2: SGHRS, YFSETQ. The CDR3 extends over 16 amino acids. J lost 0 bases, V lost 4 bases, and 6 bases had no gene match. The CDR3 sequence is CASSKEAGASYNEQFF. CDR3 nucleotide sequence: TGCGCCAGCAGCAAAGAAGCGGGAGCCTCCTACAATGAGCAGTTCTTC.

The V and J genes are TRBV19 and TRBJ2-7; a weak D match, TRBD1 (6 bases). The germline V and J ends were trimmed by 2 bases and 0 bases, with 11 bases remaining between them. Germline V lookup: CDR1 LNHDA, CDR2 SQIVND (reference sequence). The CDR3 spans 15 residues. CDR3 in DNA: TGTGCCAGTAGTATAACGGTGGGACACTCCTACGAGCAGTACTTC. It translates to CASSITVGHSYEQYF.

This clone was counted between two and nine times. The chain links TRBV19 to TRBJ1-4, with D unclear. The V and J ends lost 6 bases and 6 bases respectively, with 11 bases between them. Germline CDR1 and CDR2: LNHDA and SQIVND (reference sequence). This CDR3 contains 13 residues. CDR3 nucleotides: TGTGCCAGTAGCCGGACGGGAGATGAAAAACTGTTTTTT. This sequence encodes CASSRTGDEKLFF.

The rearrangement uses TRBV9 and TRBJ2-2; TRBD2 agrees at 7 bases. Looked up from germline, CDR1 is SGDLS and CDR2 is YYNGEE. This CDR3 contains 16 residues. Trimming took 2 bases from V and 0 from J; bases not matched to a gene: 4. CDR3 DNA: TGTGCCAGCAGCGTTCTAGCGGAGCCGAACACCGGGGAGCTGTTTTTT. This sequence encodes CASSVLAEPNTGELFF.

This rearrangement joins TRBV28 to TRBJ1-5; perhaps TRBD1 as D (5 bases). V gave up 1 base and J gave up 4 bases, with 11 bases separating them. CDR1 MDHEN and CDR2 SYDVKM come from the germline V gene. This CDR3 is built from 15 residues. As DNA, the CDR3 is TGTGCCAGCAGTTTATCTTCGGGGGGAAATCAGCCCCAGCATTTT. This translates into CASSLSSGGNQPQHF.

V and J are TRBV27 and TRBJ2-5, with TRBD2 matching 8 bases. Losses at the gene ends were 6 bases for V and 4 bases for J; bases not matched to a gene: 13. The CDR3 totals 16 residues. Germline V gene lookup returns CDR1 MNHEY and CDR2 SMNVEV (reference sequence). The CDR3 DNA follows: TGTGCCAGCAGGGAGGGACTAGGTGAAACCATAGAGACCCAGTACTTC. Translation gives CASREGLGETIETQYF.

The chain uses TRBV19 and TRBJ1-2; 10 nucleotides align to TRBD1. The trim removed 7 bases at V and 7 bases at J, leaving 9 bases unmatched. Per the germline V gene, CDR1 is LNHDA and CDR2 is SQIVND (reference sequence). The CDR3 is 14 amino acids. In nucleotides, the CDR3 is TGTGCCAGTAACGACAGGGGGCCGGGGAGTGGCTACACCTTC. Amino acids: CASNDRGPGSGYTF.

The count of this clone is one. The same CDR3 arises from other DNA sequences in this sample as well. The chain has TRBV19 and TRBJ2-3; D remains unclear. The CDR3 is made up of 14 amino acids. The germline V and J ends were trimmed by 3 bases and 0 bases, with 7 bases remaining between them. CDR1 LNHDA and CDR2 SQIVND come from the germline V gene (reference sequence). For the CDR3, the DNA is TGTGCCAGTAGTATTGGCCTGAGCACAGATACGCAGTATTTT. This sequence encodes CASSIGLSTDTQYF.

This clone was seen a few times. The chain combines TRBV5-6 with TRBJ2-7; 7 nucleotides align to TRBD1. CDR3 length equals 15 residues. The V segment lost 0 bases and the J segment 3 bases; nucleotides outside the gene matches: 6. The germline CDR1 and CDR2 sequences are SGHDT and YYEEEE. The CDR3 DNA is TGTGCCAGCAGCTTGGAGGGACAGCGCTTCTACGAGCAGTACTTC. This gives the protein CASSLEGQRFYEQYF.

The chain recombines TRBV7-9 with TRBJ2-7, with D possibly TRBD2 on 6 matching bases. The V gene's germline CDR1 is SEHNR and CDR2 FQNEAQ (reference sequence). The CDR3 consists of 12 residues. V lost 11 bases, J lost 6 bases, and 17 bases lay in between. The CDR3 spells CASGLSTGEQYF. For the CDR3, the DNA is TGTGCCTCCGGACTATCGACTGGCGAGCAGTACTTC.

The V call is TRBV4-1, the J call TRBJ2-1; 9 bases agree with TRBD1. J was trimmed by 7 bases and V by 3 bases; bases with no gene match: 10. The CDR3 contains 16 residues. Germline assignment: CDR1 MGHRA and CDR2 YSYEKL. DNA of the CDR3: TGCGCCAGCAGCCACACCGGGACAGGGTGGCAGAATGAGCAGTTCTTC. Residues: CASSHTGTGWQNEQFF.

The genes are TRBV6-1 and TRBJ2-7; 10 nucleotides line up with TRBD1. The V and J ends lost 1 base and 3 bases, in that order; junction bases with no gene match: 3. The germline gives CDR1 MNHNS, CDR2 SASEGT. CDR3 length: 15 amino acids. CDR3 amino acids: CASSEGRTGGYEQYF. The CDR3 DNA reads TGTGCCAGCAGTGAAGGACGGACAGGGGGCTACGAGCAGTACTTC.

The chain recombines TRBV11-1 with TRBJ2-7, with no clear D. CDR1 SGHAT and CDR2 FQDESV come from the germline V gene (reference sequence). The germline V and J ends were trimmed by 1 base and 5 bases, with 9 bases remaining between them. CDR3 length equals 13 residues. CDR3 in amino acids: CASSLVLGDEQYF. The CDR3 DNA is TGTGCCAGCAGCTTAGTTCTAGGCGACGAGCAGTACTTC.

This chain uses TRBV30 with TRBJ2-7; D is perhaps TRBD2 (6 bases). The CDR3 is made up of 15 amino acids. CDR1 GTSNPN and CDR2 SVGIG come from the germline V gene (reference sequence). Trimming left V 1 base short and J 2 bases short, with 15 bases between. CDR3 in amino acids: CAWSGLGTGAYEQYF. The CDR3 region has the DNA TGTGCCTGGAGTGGGTTAGGAACGGGAGCCTACGAGCAGTACTTC. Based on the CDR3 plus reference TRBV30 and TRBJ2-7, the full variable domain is SQTIHQWPATLVQPVGSPLSLECTVEGTSNPNLYWYRQAAGRGLQLLFYSVGIGQISSEVPQNLSASRPQDRQFILSSKKLLLSDSGFYLCAWSGLGTGAYEQYFGPGTRLTVT.

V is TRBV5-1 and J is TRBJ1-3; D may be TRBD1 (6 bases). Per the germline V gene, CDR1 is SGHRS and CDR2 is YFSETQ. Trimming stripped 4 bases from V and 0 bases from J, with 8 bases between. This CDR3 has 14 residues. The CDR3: CASSVQGSGNTIYF. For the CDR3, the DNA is TGCGCCAGCAGCGTACAGGGCTCTGGAAACACCATATATTTT.

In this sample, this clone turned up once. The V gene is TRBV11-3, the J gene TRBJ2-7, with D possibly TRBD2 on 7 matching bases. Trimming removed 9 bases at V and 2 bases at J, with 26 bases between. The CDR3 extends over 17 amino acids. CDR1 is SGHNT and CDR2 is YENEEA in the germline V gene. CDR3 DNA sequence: TGTGCCAGTCGCGGGGGCGAGGCGGCCTCTGGCCCCTACGAGCAGTACTTC. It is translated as CASRGGEAASGPYEQYF.

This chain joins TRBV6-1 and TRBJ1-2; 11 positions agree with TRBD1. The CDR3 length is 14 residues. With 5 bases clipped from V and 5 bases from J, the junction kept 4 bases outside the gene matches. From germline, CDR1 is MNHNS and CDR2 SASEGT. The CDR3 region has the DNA TGTGCCAGCAGTTGGGACAGGGGGGGGTATGGCTACACCTTC. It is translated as CASSWDRGGYGYTF.

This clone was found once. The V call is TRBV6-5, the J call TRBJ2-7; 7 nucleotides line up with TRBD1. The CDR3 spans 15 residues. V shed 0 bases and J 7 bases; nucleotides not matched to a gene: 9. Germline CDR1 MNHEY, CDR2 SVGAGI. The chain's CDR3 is CASSYSGQLTVEQYF. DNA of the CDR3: TGTGCCAGCAGTTACTCGGGACAGCTTACGGTTGAGCAGTACTTC.

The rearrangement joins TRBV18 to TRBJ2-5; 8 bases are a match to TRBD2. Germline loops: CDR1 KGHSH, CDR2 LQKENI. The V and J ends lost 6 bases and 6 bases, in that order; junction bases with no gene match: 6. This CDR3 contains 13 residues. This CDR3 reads CASSGRGEKTQYF. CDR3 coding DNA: TGTGCCAGCTCCGGGAGGGGAGAAAAGACCCAGTACTTC.

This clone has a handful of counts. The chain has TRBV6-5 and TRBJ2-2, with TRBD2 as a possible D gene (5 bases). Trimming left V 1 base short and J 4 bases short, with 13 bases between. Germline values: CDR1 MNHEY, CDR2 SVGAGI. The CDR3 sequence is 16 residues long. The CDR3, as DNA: TGTGCCAGCAGTTACTTTCGGGGATTGAGCACCGGGGAGCTGTTTTTT. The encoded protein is CASSYFRGLSTGELFF.

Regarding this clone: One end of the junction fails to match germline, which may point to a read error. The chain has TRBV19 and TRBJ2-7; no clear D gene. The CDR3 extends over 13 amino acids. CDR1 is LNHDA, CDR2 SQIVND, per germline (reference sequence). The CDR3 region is CTSSISRLYEQYF. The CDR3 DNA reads TGTACCAGTAGTATAAGCAGGCTCTACGAGCAGTACTTC. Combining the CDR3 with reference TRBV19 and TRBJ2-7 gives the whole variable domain DGGITQSPKYLFRKEGQNVTLSCEQNLNHDAMYWYRQDPGQGLRLIYYSQIVNDFQKGDIAEGYSVSREKKESFPLTVTSAQKNPTAFYLCTSSISRLYEQYFGPGTRLTVT.

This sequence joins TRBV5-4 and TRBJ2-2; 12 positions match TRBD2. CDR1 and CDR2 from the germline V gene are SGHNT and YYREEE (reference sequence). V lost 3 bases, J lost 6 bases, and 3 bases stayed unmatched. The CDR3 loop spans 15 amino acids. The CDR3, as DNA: TGTGCCAGCAGCTCGCCTAGCGGGAGGGCCGGGGAGCTGTTTTTT. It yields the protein CASSSPSGRAGELFF.